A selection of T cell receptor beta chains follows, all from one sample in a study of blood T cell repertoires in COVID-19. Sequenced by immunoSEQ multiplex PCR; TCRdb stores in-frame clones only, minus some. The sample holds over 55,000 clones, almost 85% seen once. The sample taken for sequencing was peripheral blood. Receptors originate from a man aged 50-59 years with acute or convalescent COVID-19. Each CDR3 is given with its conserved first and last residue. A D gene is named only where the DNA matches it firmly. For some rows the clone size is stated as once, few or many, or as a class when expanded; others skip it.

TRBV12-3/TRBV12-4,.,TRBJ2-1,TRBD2,CVSSKTSGGGILF,TGTGTCAGCAGTAAGACTAGCGGGGGGGGAATTCTCTTC
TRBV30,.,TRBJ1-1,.,CAWKSWNTEAFF,TGTGCCTGGAAATCTTGGAACACTGAAGCTTTCTTT
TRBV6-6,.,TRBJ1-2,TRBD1,CASSTRQGLSYGYTF,TGTGCCAGCAGTACTCGACAGGGACTTTCCTATGGCTACACCTTC
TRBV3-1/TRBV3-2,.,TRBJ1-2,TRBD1,CASSDLTGGAAYTF,TGTGCCAGCAGCGACTTGACAGGGGGCGCAGCCTACACCTTC
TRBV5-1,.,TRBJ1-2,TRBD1,CASSLAGGGDYGYTF,TGCGCCAGCAGCTTGGCCGGAGGGGGCGACTATGGCTACACCTTC
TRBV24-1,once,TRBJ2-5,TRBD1,CATSDFGTGTETQYF,TGTGCCACCAGTGATTTCGGGACAGGGACAGAGACCCAGTACTTC
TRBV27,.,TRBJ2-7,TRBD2,CASSSNGGTYEQYF,TGTGCCAGCAGCAGTAACGGGGGGACCTACGAGCAGTACTTC
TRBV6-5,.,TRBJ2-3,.,CASMRTHTQYF,TGTGCCAGCATGCGCACCCATACGCAGTATTTT
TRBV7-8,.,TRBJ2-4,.,CASSPDREGINIQYF,TGTGCCAGCAGCCCGGACAGGGAGGGGATAAACATTCAGTACTTC
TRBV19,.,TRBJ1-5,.,CASSTYPGGNQPQHF,TGTGCCAGTAGTACCTACCCCGGAGGCAATCAGCCCCAGCATTTT
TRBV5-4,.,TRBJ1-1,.,CASSFRQNTEAFF,TGTGCCAGCAGCTTTAGACAGAACACTGAAGCTTTCTTT
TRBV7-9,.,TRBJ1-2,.,CASSLGQAPGYGYTF,TGTGCCAGCAGCTTAGGGCAGGCACCCGGCTATGGCTACACCTTC
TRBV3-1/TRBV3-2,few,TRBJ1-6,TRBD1,CASSPGQGLGPLHF,TGTGCCAGCAGCCCTGGACAGGGGCTGGGACCCCTCCACTTT
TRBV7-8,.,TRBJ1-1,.,CASSTYRVNTEAFF,TGTGCCAGCAGCACCTACAGGGTGAACACTGAAGCTTTCTTT
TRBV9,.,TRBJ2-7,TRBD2,CASSVLAGSYEQYF,TGTGCCAGCAGCGTACTAGCGGGCTCCTACGAGCAGTACTTC
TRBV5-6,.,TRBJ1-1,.,CASSLLTGFNTEAFF,TGTGCCAGCAGCTTATTAACAGGGTTTAACACTGAAGCTTTCTTT
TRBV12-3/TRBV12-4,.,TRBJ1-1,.,CASSPMEPEAFF,TGTGCCAGCAGCCCTATGGAGCCCGAAGCTTTCTTT
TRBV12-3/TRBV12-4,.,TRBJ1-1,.,CASPKDSDTEAFF,TGTGCCAGCCCCAAAGATTCGGACACTGAAGCTTTCTTT
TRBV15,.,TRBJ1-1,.,CATKLRADTEAFF,TGTGCCACCAAACTCAGGGCCGACACTGAAGCTTTCTTT
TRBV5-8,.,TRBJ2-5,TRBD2,CASRLIGGDYQETQYF,TGTGCCAGTCGTCTTATCGGGGGGGACTACCAAGAGACCCAGTACTTC
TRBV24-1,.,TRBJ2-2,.,CATGAGSGELFF,TGTGCCACAGGGGCTGGGTCCGGGGAGCTGTTTTTT
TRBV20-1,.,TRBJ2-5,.,CSPRQSETQYF,TGCAGCCCCAGACAGTCAGAGACCCAGTACTTC
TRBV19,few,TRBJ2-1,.,CASKGGVQNEQFF,TGTGCCAGTAAAGGCGGGGTTCAGAATGAGCAGTTCTTC
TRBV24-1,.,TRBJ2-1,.,CATSDFNGSEQFF,TGTGCCACCAGTGATTTCAACGGGAGTGAGCAGTTCTTC
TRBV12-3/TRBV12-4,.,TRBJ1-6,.,CASSLAGLPLHF,TGTGCCAGCAGTTTAGCGGGGCTACCCCTCCACTTT
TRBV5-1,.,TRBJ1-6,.,CASSLVPGENSPLHF,TGCGCCAGCAGCTTGGTGCCAGGGGAAAATTCACCCCTCCACTTT
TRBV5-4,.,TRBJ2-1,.,CASSRDALGGNEQFF,TGTGCCAGCAGCCGGGATGCCCTCGGCGGCAATGAGCAGTTCTTC
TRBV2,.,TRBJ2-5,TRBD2,CASKSERGPDDQETQYF,TGTGCCAGCAAGAGCGAGCGGGGGCCCGACGACCAAGAGACCCAGTACTTC
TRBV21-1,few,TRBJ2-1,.,CASSARSRSSYNEQFF,TGTGCCAGCAGCGCCCGTTCGCGGAGCTCCTACAATGAGCAGTTCTTC
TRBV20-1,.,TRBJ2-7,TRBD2,CSASSLAGAIDEQYF,TGCAGTGCTAGTTCTTTAGCGGGGGCTATAGACGAGCAGTACTTC
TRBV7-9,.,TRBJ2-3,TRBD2,CASSPEGSGGLTDTQYF,TGTGCCAGCAGCCCGGAGGGCAGCGGGGGGCTCACAGATACGCAGTATTTT
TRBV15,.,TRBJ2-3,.,CATSRAYTDTQYF,TGTGCCACCAGCAGAGCGTACACAGATACGCAGTATTTT
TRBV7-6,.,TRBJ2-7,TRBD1,CASSLGWDRPPQYF,TGTGCCAGCAGCTTAGGCTGGGACAGGCCTCCCCAGTACTTC
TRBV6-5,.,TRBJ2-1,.,CASSYSGADYNEQFF,TGTGCCAGCAGTTACTCGGGGGCCGATTACAATGAGCAGTTCTTC
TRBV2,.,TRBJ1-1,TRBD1,CASADRGHTEAFF,TGTGCCAGCGCAGACAGGGGCCACACTGAAGCTTTCTTT